This section outlines one T cell receptor beta chain sequence together with its context. With 2 bases removed from V and 3 bases from J, the gap between germline ends came to 17 bases. The CDR3 consists of 16 residues. From germline, CDR1 is MNHEY and CDR2 SVGEGT. This sample is drawn from a study of blood T cell repertoires in COVID-19. TCRdb's table, derived via immunoSEQ multiplex PCR, lists solely in-frame clones and lacks some. The repertoire holds about 270,000 clones, under 90% seen once, with roughly 3% in the top ten. Specimen: peripheral blood. The chain links TRBV6-2 or TRBV6-3 to TRBJ2-7, with D possibly matching TRBD2 (7 bases). This clonotype was obtained from a woman younger than 35 with acute or convalescent COVID-19. The CDR3, as DNA: TGTGCCAGCAGTTACGGGGGGGCCGGGCATGGCTACGAGCAGTACTTC. Translated: CASSYGGAGHGYEQYF.